Listed below are T cell receptor beta chains from one sample, sequenced in a study of T cell responses to AZD1222 COVID-19 vaccine. Using immunoSEQ multiplex PCR, the repertoire was profiled, and TCRdb retains in-frame clones only, with some absent. Of around 140,000 clones listed, 85% to 95% were seen once; the top ten hold around 5.1%. The sample was peripheral blood, taken on day 0 of AZD1222 vaccination. These receptor sequences come from an adult in good health. CDR3s include the opening cysteine and the closing phenylalanine or tryptophan. Each record gives: clone size, J gene, V gene, D gene, CDR3 length, CDR3 DNA, CDR3 protein. The D gene is left open where the match is weak. Not every row has a clone size; where given, it reads once, few, many or a size class.

>-|TRBJ2-3|TRBV5-1|-|14
TGCGCCAGCAGCCACGGACTCGACACAGATACGCAGTATTTT
CASSHGLDTDTQYF
>few|TRBJ1-1|TRBV19|-|14
TGTGCCAGTAGCCTCCGGGCGCCGAACACTGAAGCTTTCTTT
CASSLRAPNTEAFF
>-|TRBJ1-6|TRBV6-2/TRBV6-3|-|16
TGTGCCAGCAGCCCTGTCCAGGGACGGAATAATTCACCCCTCCACTTT
CASSPVQGRNNSPLHF
>once|TRBJ2-5|TRBV15|TRBD2|16
TGTGCCACCAGCAGAGATCCCAGCGGGAGGGTGGAGACCCAGTACTTC
CATSRDPSGRVETQYF
>-|TRBJ1-2|TRBV11-2|-|13
TGTGCCAGCAGTAGGCTAGATAACTATGGCTACACCTTC
CASSRLDNYGYTF
>-|TRBJ1-1|TRBV7-2|-|14
TGTGCCAGCAGCTTAGGGTTTGAGGACTCTGAAGCTTTCTTT
CASSLGFEDSEAFF
>-|TRBJ2-7|TRBV5-4|-|13
TGTGCCAGCAGCGAGGAAAACCTTTACGAGCAGTACTTC
CASSEENLYEQYF
>-|TRBJ1-6|TRBV6-5|-|15
TGTGCCAGCAGTTACCAAACATCGATTAATTCACCCCTCCACTTT
CASSYQTSINSPLHF
>-|TRBJ1-1|TRBV30|-|15
TGTGCCTGGAGTCCCATACGATCCGTGAACACTGAAGCTTTCTTT
CAWSPIRSVNTEAFF
>-|TRBJ1-5|TRBV7-8|-|15
TGTGCCAGCAGTCTTCGGACGGAGGGGAATCAGCCCCAGCATTTT
CASSLRTEGNQPQHF
>-|TRBJ2-7|TRBV12-3/TRBV12-4|-|11
TGTGCCAGCAGCCTCCTTGGCGAGCAGTACTTC
CASSLLGEQYF
>-|TRBJ2-1|TRBV12-3/TRBV12-4|-|13
TGTGCCAGCAGTCCTCTAGCAGCGGGTGAGCAGTTCTTC
CASSPLAAGEQFF